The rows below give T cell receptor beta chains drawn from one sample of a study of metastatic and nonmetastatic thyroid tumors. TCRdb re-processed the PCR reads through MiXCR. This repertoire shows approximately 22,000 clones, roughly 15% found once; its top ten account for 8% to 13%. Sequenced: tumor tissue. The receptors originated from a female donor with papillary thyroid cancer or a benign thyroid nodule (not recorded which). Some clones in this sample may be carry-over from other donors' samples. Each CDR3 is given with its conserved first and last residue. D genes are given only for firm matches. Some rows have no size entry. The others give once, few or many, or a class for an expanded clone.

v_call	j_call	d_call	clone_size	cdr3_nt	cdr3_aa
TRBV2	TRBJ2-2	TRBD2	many	TGTGCCAGCAGTGACCTAGCGGGCGGCACCGGGGAGCTGTTTTTT	CASSDLAGGTGELFF
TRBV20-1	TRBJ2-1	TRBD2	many	TGCAGTGCTCAGACTAGCGGGAGGGCCAACAATGAGCAGTTCTTC	CSAQTSGRANNEQFF
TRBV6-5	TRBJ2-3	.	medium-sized	TGTGCCAGCAGTTACACCTCCTCAGATACGCAGTATTTT	CASSYTSSDTQYF
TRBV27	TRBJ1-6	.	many	TGTGCCAGCAGTCGCACCGGGCCCAATTCACCCCTCCACTTT	CASSRTGPNSPLHF
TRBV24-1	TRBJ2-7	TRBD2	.	TGTGCCACCGGACGAGAGGGTAGCGGGAATCGTCGCTCCTACGAGCAGTACTTC	CATGREGSGNRRSYEQYF
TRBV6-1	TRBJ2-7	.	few	TGTGCCAGCAGGGTGGACATTACCTACGAGCAGTACTTC	CASRVDITYEQYF
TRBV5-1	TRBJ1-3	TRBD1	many	TGCGCCAGCAGCCCCAGGGGGGGGTCTGGAAACACCATATATTTT	CASSPRGGSGNTIYF
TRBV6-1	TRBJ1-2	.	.	TGTGCCAGCAGTCGAGGGGCATGGTATGGCTACACCTTC	CASSRGAWYGYTF
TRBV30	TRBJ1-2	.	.	TGTGCCTGGAGTTCGCAGGGCTATGGCTACACCTTC	CAWSSQGYGYTF
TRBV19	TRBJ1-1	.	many	TGTGCCAGTACTTCCTACGGTGGTGGCAGAATGAACACTGAAGCTTTCTTT	CASTSYGGGRMNTEAFF
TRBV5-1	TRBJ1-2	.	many	TGCGCCAGCAGCCAGCGGGGCTATGGCTACACCTTC	CASSQRGYGYTF
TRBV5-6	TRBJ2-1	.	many	TGTGCCAGCAGCCCCCCGGGTGTCAATGAGCAGTTCTTC	CASSPPGVNEQFF
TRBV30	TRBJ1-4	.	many	TGTGCCTGGAGTGTAATCCAACTGGCAACTAATGAAAAACTGTTTTTT	CAWSVIQLATNEKLFF
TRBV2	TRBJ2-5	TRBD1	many	TGTGCCAGCAGTGTAGGTGTTTGGGGACAGGGAAATTGGGAGACCCAGTACTTC	CASSVGVWGQGNWETQYF
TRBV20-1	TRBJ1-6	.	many	TGCAGTGCCGATACTTGGGGAGATCGCTCCTATAATTCACCCCTCCACTTT	CSADTWGDRSYNSPLHF
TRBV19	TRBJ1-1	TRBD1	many	TGTGCCAGTAACCCAATCGACAGGGTGAACACTGAAGCTTTCTTT	CASNPIDRVNTEAFF
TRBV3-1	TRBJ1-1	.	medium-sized	TGTGCCAGCAGTACAGGGAGGGGGAACACTGAAGCTTTCTTT	CASSTGRGNTEAFF
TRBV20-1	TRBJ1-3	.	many	TGCAGTGCTAGAGGACCGATCTCTGGAAACACCATATATTTT	CSARGPISGNTIYF
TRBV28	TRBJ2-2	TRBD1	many	TGTGCCAGCAGCACCAGGGGGCTTGGAACCGGGGAGCTGTTTTTT	CASSTRGLGTGELFF
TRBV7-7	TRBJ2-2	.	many	TGTGCTAGCAGTCTCCACCCCTCAGAGAACACCGGGGAGCTGTTTTTT	CASSLHPSENTGELFF
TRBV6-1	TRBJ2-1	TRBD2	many	TGTGCCAGCAGTGAGGGACTAGCGGGGGCCCCCTACGTTGAGCAGTTCTTC	CASSEGLAGAPYVEQFF
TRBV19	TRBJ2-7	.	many	TGTGCCAGTAGTATCCCTCGCGGCACCTCCTACGAGCAGTACTTC	CASSIPRGTSYEQYF
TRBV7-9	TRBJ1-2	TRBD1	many	TGTGCCAGCAGCACCACTGGACAGGAAGGGTATGGCTACACCTTC	CASSTTGQEGYGYTF
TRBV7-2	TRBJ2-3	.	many	TGTGCCAGCAGCTCAGCGGGCTCTAACACAGATACGCAGTATTTT	CASSSAGSNTDTQYF
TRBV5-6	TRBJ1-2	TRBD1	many	TGTGCCAGCAGCTTTCAGGGGGCTGGTGGCTACACCTTC	CASSFQGAGGYTF
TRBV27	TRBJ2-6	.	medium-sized	TGTGCCAGCAGTATATCCCCGACAAGGACAACAACAACGGGGGCCAACGTCCTGACTTTC	CASSISPTRTTTTGANVLTF
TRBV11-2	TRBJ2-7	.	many	TGTGCCAGCAGCTCTCGGACAGCGTACGGCGAGCAGTACTTC	CASSSRTAYGEQYF
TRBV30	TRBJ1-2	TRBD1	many	TGTGCCTGGAGTATGGGAGACAGGGCCCTCACCTTC	CAWSMGDRALTF
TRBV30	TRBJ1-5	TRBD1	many	TGTGCCTGGAGTCAGGGGGGGGGGCAGCCCCAGCATTTT	CAWSQGGGQPQHF
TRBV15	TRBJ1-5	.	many	TGTGCCACCAGCAGAGATTTCGGCAGACGAAAGGGCAATCAGCCCCAGCATTTT	CATSRDFGRRKGNQPQHF
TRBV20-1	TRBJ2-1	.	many	TGCAGTGCTAGAGACGGGCGCCGTGGGTCCTACAATGAGCAGTTCTTC	CSARDGRRGSYNEQFF
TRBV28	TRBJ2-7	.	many	TGTGCCAGCAGTTTAGCACGACTCTACGAGCAGTACTTC	CASSLARLYEQYF
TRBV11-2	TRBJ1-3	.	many	TGTGCCAGCAGCCAACAGCAAGTAACTGGAAACACCATATATTTT	CASSQQQVTGNTIYF
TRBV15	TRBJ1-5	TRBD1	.	TGTGCCACCAGAAGAGCGCCGTACAGGGGAGGGAAGCCCCAGCATTTT	CATRRAPYRGGKPQHF
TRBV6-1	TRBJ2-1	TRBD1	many	TGTGCCGGAAAGGACAGGGGCATTAGTAATGAGCAGTTCTTC	CAGKDRGISNEQFF
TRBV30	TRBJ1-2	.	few	TGTGCCTGGGGTCTCTGGGGGGTTGGCTGCTACACCTTC	CAWGLWGVGCYTF
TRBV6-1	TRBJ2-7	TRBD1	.	TGTGCCAGCAGTGGGACCGGGACAGGGGAATACTTC	CASSGTGTGEYF
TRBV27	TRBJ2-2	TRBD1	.	TGCGCCAGCAGTGCTCGCCACAGGGGAAACACCGGGGAGCTGTTTTTT	CASSARHRGNTGELFF
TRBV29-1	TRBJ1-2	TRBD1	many	TGCAGCGCAAAACAGGGGGCCGGCTATGGCTACACCTTC	CSAKQGAGYGYTF
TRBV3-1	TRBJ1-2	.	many	TGTGCCAGCAGCCAAGGCGGACATTACGGCTATGGCTACACCTTC	CASSQGGHYGYGYTF
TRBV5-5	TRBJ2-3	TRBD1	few	TGTGCCAGCAGCCCGGGACAGGTGACTAATCAGCCCCAGTATTTT	CASSPGQVTNQPQYF
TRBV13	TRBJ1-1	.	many	TGTGCCAGCAGCCCCAACCCCAGGGGATGGGGCACTGAAGCTTTCTTT	CASSPNPRGWGTEAFF
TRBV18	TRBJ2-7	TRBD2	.	TGTGCCAGCTCAGTCCGGGAGGAGCACGAGCAGTACTTC	CASSVREEHEQYF
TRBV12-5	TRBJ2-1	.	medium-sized	TGTGCTAGTGGTTTGCTCCCACAGGGTCAAAATGAGCAGTTCTTC	CASGLLPQGQNEQFF
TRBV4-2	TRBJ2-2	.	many	TGTGCCAGCAGCCAAGTAGTGGGAGTAAAGACCGGGGAGCTGTTTTTT	CASSQVVGVKTGELFF
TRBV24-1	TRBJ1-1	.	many	TGTGCCACCAGTGACCCCGGGACAAGACCTACTGAAGCTTTCTTT	CATSDPGTRPTEAFF
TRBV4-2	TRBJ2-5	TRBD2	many	TGTGCCAGCAGCGGGGGGGATGAAGAGACCCAGTACTTC	CASSGGDEETQYF
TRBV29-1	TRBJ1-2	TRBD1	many	TGCAGCGTTTCCAAGGGACAGTTATACTATGGCTACACCTTC	CSVSKGQLYYGYTF
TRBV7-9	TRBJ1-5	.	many	TGTGCCAGCAGCGCCCCAGGGGCTAGCAATCAGCCCCAGCATTTT	CASSAPGASNQPQHF
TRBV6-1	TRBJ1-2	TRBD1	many	TGTGCCAGCAGTAATACAGGGGAGAGGGGCTACACCTTC	CASSNTGERGYTF